Given below is one T cell receptor beta chain in context. Method: immunoSEQ multiplex PCR; TCRdb's copy keeps in-frame clones and lacks some. This sample has about 390,000 clones, with about nine tenths found just once. This sample is part of a study of Ad26.COV2.S vaccination and SARS-CoV-2 variants. For the study at large: Once or twice, 56 days apart, Ad26.COV2.S was delivered intramuscularly.

As for treatment: around 19 received Ad26.COV2.S at low or high dose, single or two shots; several received placebo; per-sample allocation not given. Sampling happened 63 days after the first vaccine or placebo injection. The CDR3 extends over 14 amino acids. The V segment lost 4 bases and the J segment 3 bases; nucleotides outside the gene matches: 5. Looked up from germline, CDR1 is SGHRS and CDR2 is YFSETQ. The specimen was peripheral blood, collected in a trial of Ad26.COV2.S vaccine versus placebo. This sequence originates from a person aged 18-65 years who received the Ad26.COV2.S COVID-19 vaccine or a placebo. The gene calls are TRBV5-1 and TRBJ2-7, with TRBD2 matching over 9 bases. CDR3 loop: CASSPGLARYEQYF. For the CDR3, the DNA is TGCGCCAGCAGCCCGGGACTAGCTCGCTACGAGCAGTACTTC.